This T cell receptor beta chain was observed in a study of T cell repertoires in cytomegalovirus infection. Overall study: CMV epitopes in the study were HLA-C-restricted (recently identified) and HLA-B-restricted (well studied). Public TCR beta signatures indicated both CMV infection and matching HLA type. Findings and caveats of the study: The cumulative frequency of public TCR beta families distinguished individuals who carried CMV together with the relevant HLA.

The CDR3 loop spans 13 amino acids. V lost 4 bases to trimming and J lost 8 bases, with 11 bases between them. TCRdb re-analysed the reads in MiXCR, keeping a single row per CDR3 protein. The profile shows some 590,000 distinct CDR3 sequences, roughly 43% of them singletons. This clonotype appeared a few times. Its antigen is unknown. This receptor was obtained from a human donor in good health (CMV status not recorded). Some clones in this sample may be carry-over from other donors' samples. The sample in question was cultured PBMCs, obtained from culture after CMV antigen stimulation. The chain has TRBV12-3 or TRBV12-4 and TRBJ1-4; D gene ambiguous. DNA of the CDR3: TGTGCCAGCAGTTCCCTTCGGAGAGAAAAACTGTTTTTT. As protein: CASSSLRREKLFF.